This entry lists 25 T cell receptor beta chains sequenced from one sample in a study of graft-versus-host responses after intestinal transplantation. The table came from immunoSEQ multiplex PCR; TCRdb's copy has only in-frame clones and leaves some out. This sample has around 15,000 clones, with around a third found just once. The sequenced sample was alloreactive CD4+ T cells from a mixed lymphocyte reaction culture, obtained before intestinal transplant. Subset described: CFSE-low proliferating T cells sorted from roughly six-day pre-transplant mixed lymphocyte reaction (GvH or HvG direction). The receptors were sampled from a human patient who received an intestinal transplant.

This clone was seen a few times. V and J are TRBV5-4 and TRBJ2-5; 8 nucleotides match TRBD1. The CDR3 sequence is 16 residues long. With V trimmed by 4 bases and J by 1 base, 9 bases remained unmatched. Per the germline V gene, CDR1 is SGHNT and CDR2 is YYREEE (reference sequence). The CDR3 DNA reads TGTGCCAGCAGCCGACCGGGACAGGTGCGCCAAGAGACCCAGTACTTC. Amino acids: CASSRPGQVRQETQYF.

In its sample, this clone was seen a few times. The rearrangement links TRBV5-1 to TRBJ2-5, with 7 positions matching TRBD2. The CDR3 runs 16 residues. The germline V gene encodes CDR1 SGHRS and CDR2 YFSETQ. Germline trimming cut 4 bases from V and 6 bases from J; bases unmatched to any gene: 15. This CDR3 reads CASSPQLGSGKQTQYF. In nucleotides, the CDR3 is TGCGCCAGCAGCCCCCAACTGGGGAGCGGGAAACAGACCCAGTACTTC. Full variable domain (remainder filled in from reference TRBV5-1 and TRBJ2-5): KAGVTQTPRYLIKTRGQQVTLSCSPISGHRSVSWYQQTPGQGLQFLFEYFSETQRNKGNFPGRFSGRQFSNSRSEMNVSTLELGDSALYLCASSPQLGSGKQTQYFGPGTRLLVL.

The chain uses TRBV9 and TRBJ2-3, with TRBD2 matching over 8 bases. This CDR3 spans 19 amino acids. In germline, CDR1 is SGDLS, CDR2 YYNGEE. V shed 2 bases and J 4 bases; nucleotides not matched to a gene: 18. The CDR3 DNA reads as TGTGCCAGCAGCGTCACCCCCACCTCGGGACTAGTAGTCTCAGATACGCAGTATTTT. It is translated as CASSVTPTSGLVVSDTQYF. Complete variable domain (other parts from reference TRBV9 and TRBJ2-3): DSGVTQTPKHLITATGQRVTLRCSPRSGDLSVYWYQQSLDQGLQFLIQYYNGEERAKGNILERFSAQQFPDLHSELNLSSLELGDSALYFCASSVTPTSGLVVSDTQYFGPGTRLTVL.

The gene calls are TRBV5-1 and TRBJ2-3; D unresolved. CDR3 size: 16 residues. Germline V gene sequence: CDR1 SGHRS, CDR2 YFSETQ. Deletions cut 0 bases from V and 0 bases from J, with 11 bases between. CDR3: CASSLAGGASTDTQYF. In DNA form, the CDR3 reads TGCGCCAGCAGCTTGGCTGGTGGTGCCAGCACAGATACGCAGTATTTT.

This clone was found once. This chain uses TRBV27 with TRBJ2-7; D is tentatively TRBD1 or TRBD2 (6 bases each). V gave up 0 bases and J gave up 2 bases, with 11 bases separating them. This CDR3 comprises 15 residues. Germline CDR1 is MNHEY and CDR2 is SMNVEV (reference sequence). The CDR3 here is CASSLSGGLTYEQYF. CDR3 bases: TGTGCCAGCAGTTTATCCGGGGGCCTAACCTACGAGCAGTACTTC.

The V and J genes are TRBV7-9 and TRBJ1-1; the D gene is possibly TRBD1 (6 bases). The CDR3 spans 14 residues. V was shortened by 5 bases and J by 4 bases, with 14 bases between the two germline ends. From germline, CDR1 is SEHNR and CDR2 FQNEAQ (reference sequence). The CDR3 loop reads CASSPRGPGTEAFF. The CDR3 bases are TGTGCCAGCAGCCCCAGGGGCCCGGGCACTGAAGCTTTCTTT. The complete variable domain, with remaining parts taken from reference TRBV7-9 and TRBJ1-1, reads DTGVSQNPRHKITKRGQNVTFRCDPISEHNRLYWYRQTLGQGPEFLTYFQNEAQLEKSRLLSDRFSAERPKGSFSTLEIQRTEQGDSAMYLCASSPRGPGTEAFFGQGTRLTVV.

This chain joins TRBV10-3 and TRBJ2-7; 11 nucleotides agree with TRBD2. The CDR3 loop spans 15 amino acids. V lost 3 bases to trimming and J lost 4 bases; unmatched junction nucleotides: 5. Germline lookup yields CDR1 ENHRY and CDR2 SYGVKD. CDR3 DNA: TGTGCCATCAGTGAAAGACTAGCGGGAAGGTACGAGCAGTACTTC. Its protein product is CAISERLAGRYEQYF.

This clone has more than one count but fewer than ten. The gene calls are TRBV6-1 and TRBJ2-5, with unresolved D. Germline-derived CDR1 and CDR2 are MNHNS and SASEGT. CDR3 length: 11 amino acids. Trimming shortened V by 5 bases and J by 5 bases, and 6 bases separated the two germline ends. The CDR3 is CASSLGETQYF. The CDR3 DNA sequence: TGTGCCAGCAGTCTCGGTGAGACCCAGTACTTC.

The chain couples TRBV7-9 to TRBJ2-7, with 11 bases matching TRBD2. CDR1 is SEHNR, CDR2 FQNEAQ, per germline (reference sequence). After removal of 2 bases from V and 6 bases from J, the junction contained 12 bases not matched to a gene. CDR3 size: 17 residues. Written as DNA, the CDR3 is TGTGCCAGCAGCTTAAGGGGACTAGCGGATCAGGCCTCCGAGCAGTACTTC. Protein sequence: CASSLRGLADQASEQYF.

This clone counts as medium-sized. The chain employs TRBV5-1 and TRBJ2-1, with unresolved D. Germline lookup yields CDR1 SGHRS and CDR2 YFSETQ. The V end lost 5 bases, the J end lost 6 bases, and 18 bases lay between the germline ends. CDR3 length equals 15 residues. The CDR3: CASSKDGLGFNEQFF. In nucleotides, the CDR3 is TGCGCCAGCAGTAAGGATGGGTTGGGGTTCAATGAGCAGTTCTTC.

The chain couples TRBV7-3 to TRBJ2-5, with D possibly being TRBD1 (6 bases). The CDR3 covers 16 residues. Germline V gene lookup returns CDR1 SGHTA and CDR2 FQGTGA. Trimming stripped 2 bases from V and 4 bases from J, with 17 bases between. DNA for the CDR3: TGTGCCAGCAGCTTAGTAACGGGCCGAGGGGGAGAGACCCAGTACTTC. Encoded protein: CASSLVTGRGGETQYF.

The rearrangement joins TRBV28 to TRBJ1-2; 9 positions agree with TRBD1. V was clipped by 3 bases and J by 5 bases; unmatched bases: 1. CDR3 size: 13 residues. Germline values: CDR1 MDHEN, CDR2 SYDVKM. The DNA of the CDR3 is TGTGCCAGCAGTTTGGGGACAGGGTATGGCTACACCTTC. Translated, it gives CASSLGTGYGYTF.

The chain is built from TRBV5-1 and TRBJ2-7; TRBD2 agrees at 9 bases. After removal of 0 bases from V and 0 bases from J, the junction contained 1 base not matched to a gene. The CDR3 totals 15 residues. Germline loops: CDR1 SGHRS, CDR2 YFSETQ. The CDR3 sequence: CASSLGLAASYEQYF. Written as DNA, the CDR3 is TGCGCCAGCAGCTTGGGACTAGCGGCCTCCTACGAGCAGTACTTC.

This clone was counted only a few times. The V gene is TRBV7-2, the J gene TRBJ1-1, with D unclear. The V gene lost 5 bases and the J gene lost 1 base, with 11 bases spanning the gap. The CDR3 is 14 amino acids. Germline-derived CDR1 and CDR2 are SGHTA and FQGNSA. The CDR3 coding sequence is TGTGCCAGCAGCCCCGGGCTCACGAACACTGAAGCTTTCTTT. Translating gives CASSPGLTNTEAFF.

The rearrangement links TRBV29-1 to TRBJ1-1; 9 bases are shared with TRBD1. V lost 5 bases, J lost 5 bases, and 9 bases stayed unmatched. CDR3 length: 14 amino acids. Germline lookup yields CDR1 SQVTM and CDR2 ANQGSEA. In nucleotides, the CDR3 is TGCAGCGTTAGCACAGGGGGCATGGCAACTGAAGCTTTCTTT. Encoded protein: CSVSTGGMATEAFF.

This rearrangement joins TRBV7-9 to TRBJ1-2; the match to TRBD1 covers 9 bases. Germline V gene sequence: CDR1 SEHNR, CDR2 FQNEAQ (reference sequence). V was pared by 3 bases and J by 5 bases, with 4 bases of the junction left unmatched. CDR3 length: 14 residues. CDR3 in DNA: TGTGCCAGCAGCTTCGGGACAGGGTTTTATGGCTACACCTTC. Translated, it gives CASSFGTGFYGYTF.

J is TRBJ1-6 and V is TRBV6-6; D uncertain. The CDR3 runs 13 residues. V was pared by 5 bases and J by 7 bases, with 9 bases between. Germline CDR1 is MNHNY and CDR2 is SVGAGI (reference sequence). The CDR3 nucleotides are TGTGCCAGCAGTAAGAACCAAAATTCACCCCTCCACTTT. Translated: CASSKNQNSPLHF.

This clone was counted between two and nine times. The V gene is TRBV7-9, the J gene TRBJ2-7; no definite D call. The CDR3 spans 12 residues. The V and J ends lost 3 bases and 2 bases respectively, with 5 bases between them. The V gene's germline CDR1 is SEHNR and CDR2 FQNEAQ (reference sequence). CDR3 in amino acids: CASSFPTYEQYF. CDR3 coding DNA: TGTGCCAGCAGCTTTCCCACCTACGAGCAGTACTTC.

The CDR3 here is CASKIGQSTDTQYF. The CDR3 DNA reads TGTGCCAGCAAGATCGGACAGAGCACAGATACGCAGTATTTT. This rearrangement joins TRBV7-3 to TRBJ2-3; weak D call: TRBD1 (6 bases). The V gene's germline CDR1 is SGHTA and CDR2 FQGTGA. This CDR3 region has 14 residues. The V gene lost 7 bases and the J gene lost 0 bases, with 11 bases spanning the gap.

This clone was seen only a few times. The rearrangement joins TRBV10-3 to TRBJ1-6, with a possible D match to TRBD1 (6 bases). This CDR3 spans 15 amino acids. Trimming took 6 bases from V and 5 from J, leaving 14 bases between them. Germline-derived CDR1 and CDR2 are ENHRY and SYGVKD. The CDR3 DNA follows: TGTGCCATCAGCCCTTCGGACAGAGATAATTCACCCCTCCACTTT. Its translation is CAISPSDRDNSPLHF.

The chain combines TRBV20-1 with TRBJ2-5, with D hard to call. Germline CDR1 is DFQATT and CDR2 is SNEGSKA (reference sequence). The V end lost 6 bases, the J end lost 4 bases, and 9 bases lay between the germline ends. The CDR3 spans 11 residues. Here the CDR3 reads CSARPGETQYF. The DNA of the CDR3 is TGCAGTGCGCGGCCGGGAGAGACCCAGTACTTC.

By proportion, this clone is medium-sized. The V call is TRBV18, the J call TRBJ2-7; possible D gene TRBD2, 6 bases. Deletions cut 2 bases from V and 3 bases from J, with 11 bases between. This CDR3 is 14 amino acids long. Per the germline V gene, CDR1 is KGHSH and CDR2 is LQKENI. CDR3 sequence reads: CASSPAGSGYEQYF. The CDR3 DNA reads as TGTGCCAGCTCACCAGCGGGTAGCGGCTACGAGCAGTACTTC.

In its sample, this clone ranks as medium-sized. The V call is TRBV6-6, the J call TRBJ1-2; a possible D gene is TRBD1 (5 bases). Trimming cost V 5 bases and J 8 bases, with 15 bases left between them. Germline loops: CDR1 MNHNY, CDR2 SVGAGI (reference sequence). This CDR3 spans 13 amino acids. The CDR3 sequence: CASSPGRLGGYTF. CDR3 sequence (DNA): TGTGCCAGCAGTCCGGGACGTTTGGGCGGCTACACCTTC.

This clone was detected only once. The chain has TRBV4-2 and TRBJ1-5, with 7 bases that match TRBD1. Trimming took 1 base from V and 8 from J; bases not matched to a gene: 14. Per the germline V gene, CDR1 is LGHNA and CDR2 is YNFKEQ. This CDR3 region has 17 residues. The CDR3 here is CASSQGARDSPMKPQHF. CDR3 coding DNA: TGTGCCAGCAGCCAAGGCGCCCGGGACAGCCCCATGAAGCCCCAGCATTTT.

This clone occurred a few times. The rearrangement links TRBV7-2 to TRBJ2-1, with 8 bases lining up with TRBD2. The V and J ends lost 6 bases and 15 bases, in that order; junction bases with no gene match: 7. CDR3 length equals 11 residues. Germline values: CDR1 SGHTA, CDR2 FQGNSA. The CDR3 spells CASSHATSGFF. DNA for the CDR3: TGTGCCAGCAGTCATGCCACTAGCGGGTTCTTC.